Listed below are T cell receptor beta chains from one sample, sequenced in a study of radiotherapy plus CTLA-4 blockade in lung cancer. TCRdb keeps only in-frame clones here, not all; method: immunoSEQ multiplex PCR. This sample carries 50,000 to 70,000 clones, approximately 84% of them seen once, and the ten largest clones take roughly 6%. The sample here was peripheral blood, taken from a patient treated with radiotherapy plus ipilimumab. The receptors stem from a human donor with non-small cell lung cancer whose response to radiotherapy plus ipilimumab could not be evaluated. CDR3s include the opening cysteine and the closing phenylalanine or tryptophan. D genes are given only for firm matches. Only part of the rows carry a size: once, few, many, or a class if the clone is expanded.

v_call,clone_size,j_call,d_call,cdr3_aa,cdr3_nt
TRBV4-1,once,TRBJ1-2,NA,CASSQVPGQSGYGYTF,TGCGCCAGCAGCCAAGTCCCAGGGCAATCAGGGTATGGCTACACCTTC
TRBV7-9,NA,TRBJ2-7,NA,CASSLGGAEQYF,TGTGCCAGCAGCTTAGGTGGGGCCGAGCAGTACTTC
TRBV19,once,TRBJ1-5,TRBD1,CASSDDRGANQPQHF,TGTGCCAGTAGTGACGACAGGGGGGCCAATCAGCCCCAGCATTTT
TRBV6-5,NA,TRBJ2-7,TRBD1,CASSYRTGGYEQYF,TGTGCCAGCAGTTACCGGACAGGGGGGTACGAGCAGTACTTC
TRBV7-2,NA,TRBJ2-2,NA,CASVPRVTNTGELFF,TGTGCCAGCGTCCCGAGGGTCACGAACACCGGGGAGCTGTTTTTT
TRBV9,medium-sized,TRBJ1-1,NA,CASSVTTGDTEAFF,TGTGCCAGCAGCGTGACGACAGGAGACACTGAAGCTTTCTTT
TRBV5-1,NA,TRBJ2-1,TRBD2,CASSLTAGDNEQFF,TGCGCCAGCAGCTTGACGGCGGGAGACAATGAGCAGTTCTTC
TRBV18,once,TRBJ2-3,TRBD2,CASSSKALTSGGVRGTDTQYF,TGTGCCAGCTCATCGAAAGCCTTGACTAGCGGGGGGGTGAGGGGCACAGATACGCAGTATTTT
TRBV7-2,NA,TRBJ1-1,NA,CASSLGGLTEAFF,TGTGCCAGCAGCTTAGGAGGCTTAACTGAAGCTTTCTTT
TRBV5-1,NA,TRBJ2-1,TRBD1,CASTRDSSYNEQFF,TGCGCCAGCACCCGGGACAGCTCCTACAATGAGCAGTTCTTC
TRBV19,NA,TRBJ2-1,TRBD1,CASSMGTGVDGLGEQFF,TGTGCCAGTAGTATGGGGACAGGGGTAGATGGGTTGGGTGAGCAGTTCTTC
TRBV5-1,NA,TRBJ2-2,TRBD1,CASSFPETGRTGELFF,TGCGCCAGCAGCTTCCCGGAGACAGGGAGAACCGGGGAGCTGTTTTTT
TRBV5-1,NA,TRBJ2-5,NA,CASSPLALSRETQYF,TGCGCCAGCAGCCCGCTAGCACTCTCGCGGGAGACCCAGTACTTC
TRBV19,NA,TRBJ2-3,TRBD2,CASSQTSGSLDTQYF,TGTGCCAGTAGTCAGACTAGCGGGAGTCTGGATACGCAGTATTTT
TRBV7-9,NA,TRBJ2-3,NA,CASSFSDTQYF,TGTGCCAGCAGCTTCTCAGATACGCAGTATTTT
TRBV6-5,NA,TRBJ1-3,NA,CASSRGLAYGNTIYF,TGTGCCAGCAGTCGGGGACTTGCTTACGGAAACACCATATATTTT
TRBV7-2,NA,TRBJ1-2,TRBD1,CASSFPPTGGLGYTF,TGTGCCAGCAGCTTCCCACCCACAGGGGGTCTAGGCTACACCTTC
TRBV7-8,NA,TRBJ1-6,TRBD1,CASSSRDRDGSPLHF,TGTGCCAGCAGCTCCCGGGACAGGGATGGGTCACCCCTCCACTTT
TRBV18,NA,TRBJ2-7,NA,CASSPTRGGSYEQYF,TGTGCCAGCTCGCCCACTAGGGGAGGCTCCTACGAGCAGTACTTC
TRBV9,NA,TRBJ2-1,TRBD1,CASSPGTAPRGNEQFF,TGTGCCAGCAGCCCAGGGACAGCCCCACGTGGGAATGAGCAGTTCTTC
TRBV4-1,NA,TRBJ2-6,NA,CASSRGGVEESPGANVLTF,TGCGCCAGCAGCCGAGGGGGGGTAGAGGAGTCGCCTGGGGCCAACGTCCTGACTTTC
TRBV18,NA,TRBJ1-6,NA,CASSPRQGNNSPLHF,TGTGCCAGCTCACCAAGGCAGGGGAATAATTCACCCCTCCACTTT
TRBV14,NA,TRBJ1-5,NA,CASSQGRISNQPQHF,TGTGCCAGCAGCCAGGGCAGAATTAGCAATCAGCCCCAGCATTTT
TRBV5-5,NA,TRBJ2-5,NA,CASSWGEGTQYF,TGTGCCAGCAGCTGGGGGGAAGGGACCCAGTACTTC
TRBV6-5,NA,TRBJ1-2,TRBD1,CASSKTGGNYGYTF,TGTGCCAGCAGTAAGACAGGGGGGAACTATGGCTACACCTTC
TRBV5-4,NA,TRBJ2-2,TRBD1,CASSLGSGGNTGELFF,TGTGCCAGCAGCTTGGGTTCAGGGGGGAACACCGGGGAGCTGTTTTTT
TRBV10-3,NA,TRBJ2-2,TRBD1,CAIRAQTGKTGELFF,TGTGCCATCAGGGCTCAGACAGGGAAAACCGGGGAGCTGTTTTTT
TRBV19,NA,TRBJ2-1,TRBD1,CASKISYGPGQGVDEQFF,TGTGCCAGTAAGATATCCTATGGCCCGGGACAGGGGGTCGATGAGCAGTTCTTC
TRBV10-1,once,TRBJ2-3,NA,CASSEGEPTDTQYF,TGCGCCAGCAGTGAGGGAGAACCCACAGATACGCAGTATTTT
TRBV4-3,NA,TRBJ2-6,NA,CASSQGAGAWANVLTF,TGCGCCAGCAGCCAAGGAGCAGGGGCTTGGGCCAACGTCCTGACTTTC
TRBV5-1,NA,TRBJ1-2,NA,CASSFLGGDYGYTF,TGCGCCAGCAGCTTTCTCGGGGGGGACTATGGCTACACCTTC
TRBV5-6,NA,TRBJ2-7,NA,CASSHQGDEQYF,TGTGCCAGCAGCCATCAAGGGGACGAGCAGTACTTC
TRBV21-1,NA,TRBJ2-1,NA,CASSRQGNRAGCAYNEQFF,TGTGCCAGCAGCAGACAGGGGAACAGAGCGGGATGCGCCTACAATGAGCAGTTCTTC
TRBV7-2,NA,TRBJ2-3,NA,CASSSSPSISTDTQYF,TGTGCCAGCAGCTCTTCGCCTAGCATTAGCACAGATACGCAGTATTTT
TRBV7-9,once,TRBJ2-2,NA,CASSLEQRAGELFF,TGTGCCAGCAGCTTAGAACAGCGGGCCGGGGAGCTGTTTTTT
TRBV5-6,NA,TRBJ1-1,NA,CASSSPGLASTEAFF,TGTGCCAGCAGCTCCCCAGGACTCGCATCCACTGAAGCTTTCTTT
TRBV7-8,few,TRBJ1-2,TRBD1,CASSLGQGARGGYTF,TGTGCCAGCAGCTTAGGACAGGGGGCTCGAGGTGGCTACACCTTC
TRBV14,NA,TRBJ1-5,NA,CASSQDRGESEDKVLNSNQPQHF,TGTGCCAGCAGCCAAGATAGGGGTGAGAGTGAGGACAAGGTGCTTAATAGCAATCAGCCCCAGCATTTT
TRBV28,NA,TRBJ1-2,TRBD1,CASNLQGARYYGYTF,TGTGCCAGCAACCTCCAGGGGGCGCGGTACTATGGCTACACCTTC